What follows are 23 T cell receptor beta chains derived from one specimen sequenced in a study of cytomegalovirus exposure and HLA in healthy donors. The PCR had 60 Vbeta and 13 Jbeta primers. The method was immunoSEQ multiplex PCR; TCRdb's version includes in-frame clones alone and lacks a portion of them. The data hold approximately 210,000 clones, with around 86% observed a single time. The sequenced sample was PBMCs. The source of these receptors is a woman aged 45 to 65 in good health and CMV-seropositive.

V and J are TRBV7-8 and TRBJ1-6; a possible D gene is TRBD1 (5 bases). The CDR3 extends over 14 amino acids. Trimming shortened V by 1 base and J by 8 bases, and 9 bases separated the two germline ends. CDR1 is SGHVS, CDR2 FQNEAQ, per germline. In DNA, the CDR3 is TGTGCCAGCAGCTTAGAAGGGGTCGATTCACCCCTCCACTTT. Protein: CASSLEGVDSPLHF. The full variable domain, rest sourced from reference TRBV7-8 and TRBJ1-6, is GAGVSQSPRYKVAKRGQDVALRCDPISGHVSLFWYQQALGQGPEFLTYFQNEAQLDKSGLPSDRFFAERPEGSVSTLKIQRTQQEDSAVYLCASSLEGVDSPLHFGNGTRLTVT.

This chain uses TRBV28 with TRBJ1-2; 7 positions agree with TRBD1. Germline lookup yields CDR1 MDHEN and CDR2 SYDVKM. The CDR3 extends over 16 amino acids. V was clipped by 6 bases and J by 8 bases; unmatched bases: 18. Here the CDR3 DNA reads TGTGCCAGCAGGTTTTCAGGGGGTTTCGCAGCGATAGGCTACACCTTC. As protein: CASRFSGGFAAIGYTF.

This clone has a handful of counts. The chain is built from TRBV6-5 and TRBJ1-3; D is undetermined. CDR1 is MNHEY, CDR2 SVGAGI, per germline. The CDR3 has 14 amino acids. V was clipped by 6 bases and J by 2 bases, with 11 bases between them. The CDR3 DNA is TGTGCCAGCAGGAATCTACCACCTGGAAACACCATATATTTT. It translates to CASRNLPPGNTIYF.

The chain joins TRBV27 to TRBJ2-3, with D possibly matching TRBD2 (7 bases). The CDR3 runs 16 residues. V shed 2 bases and J shed 1 base, with 13 bases lying between them. CDR1 MNHEY and CDR2 SMNVEV come from the germline V gene (reference sequence). CDR3 sequence reads: CASSLIRGAGTDTQYF. The CDR3 DNA sequence: TGTGCCAGCAGTTTAATACGGGGGGCGGGCACAGATACGCAGTATTTT.

The chain combines TRBV6-6 with TRBJ1-5; D perhaps matches TRBD1 (5 bases). The V end lost 6 bases, the J end lost 1 base, and 13 bases lay between the germline ends. The CDR3 contains 15 residues. Germline values: CDR1 MNHNY, CDR2 SVGAGI (reference sequence). The CDR3 region is CASRVGRASNQPQHF. In DNA form, the CDR3 reads TGTGCCAGCAGAGTTGGCAGGGCGAGCAATCAGCCCCAGCATTTT.

This rearrangement joins TRBV28 to TRBJ1-2, with 8 bases aligning to TRBD1. Trimming cost V 6 bases and J 1 base; bases outside gene matches: 7. The CDR3 spans 15 residues. Germline V lookup: CDR1 MDHEN, CDR2 SYDVKM. The chain's CDR3 is CASRPWTGFNYGYTF. The CDR3, as DNA: TGTGCCAGCAGACCCTGGACAGGGTTTAACTATGGCTACACCTTC.

The J gene is TRBJ1-2, the V gene TRBV29-1; a possible D gene is TRBD1 (6 bases). V lost 2 bases and J 2 bases, leaving 9 bases between the germline ends. The germline V gene has CDR1 SQVTM and CDR2 ANQGSEA. CDR3 length equals 13 residues. CDR3 nucleotides: TGCAGCGTTGAACAGGGGACCAACTATGGCTACACCTTC. Translated: CSVEQGTNYGYTF.

The chain carries TRBV7-6 and TRBJ2-3; TRBD2 might be the D (5 bases). Germline loops: CDR1 SGHVS, CDR2 FNYEAQ. V was clipped by 5 bases and J by 3 bases, with 18 bases between them. CDR3 length: 16 amino acids. The CDR3 nucleotides read TGTGCCAGCAGCCCTAGTCCCGGGGATAGGACAGATACGCAGTATTTT. Translation: CASSPSPGDRTDTQYF.

The chain joins TRBV7-8 to TRBJ1-1; 7 bases agree with TRBD1. V dropped 4 bases and J dropped 3; count of bases not matched to a gene: 5. Germline CDR1 and CDR2: SGHVS and FQNEAQ. This CDR3 has 14 amino acids. CDR3 protein: CASSSVQGYTEAFF. Here the CDR3 DNA reads TGTGCCAGCAGCTCCGTACAGGGGTACACTGAAGCTTTCTTT.

This chain joins TRBV28 and TRBJ1-1; a possible D gene is TRBD1 (5 bases). The CDR3 totals 15 residues. Germline V gives CDR1 MDHEN, CDR2 SYDVKM. Trimming pared 8 bases from V and 4 bases from J, leaving 20 bases between. The CDR3 is CASSQAPAGGTEAFF. The DNA of the CDR3 is TGTGCCAGCTCCCAGGCTCCGGCCGGGGGCACTGAAGCTTTCTTT.

The rearrangement joins TRBV7-2 to TRBJ2-2; D might be TRBD1 (6 bases). V was clipped by 2 bases and J by 7 bases, with 20 bases between them. CDR1 and CDR2 from the germline V gene are SGHTA and FQGNSA. The CDR3 length is 17 residues. CDR3 coding DNA: TGTGCCAGCAGCTTATCGCGCACAGCAGGGGAGATCGGGGAGCTGTTTTTT. Its translation is CASSLSRTAGEIGELFF. The full variable domain, rest sourced from reference TRBV7-2 and TRBJ2-2, is GAGVSQSPSNKVTEKGKDVELRCDPISGHTALYWYRQSLGQGLEFLIYFQGNSAPDKSGLPSDRFSAERTGGSVSTLTIQRTQQEDSAVYLCASSLSRTAGEIGELFFGEGSRLTVL.

The genes are TRBV6-4 and TRBJ1-1; TRBD1 is a possible D gene (6 bases). CDR1 MRHNA and CDR2 SNTAGT come from the germline V gene. The CDR3 extends over 14 amino acids. The V end lost 2 bases, the J end lost 5 bases, and 12 bases lay between the germline ends. The CDR3 sequence is CASSDGQGSTEAFF. The CDR3 DNA follows: TGTGCCAGCAGTGACGGGCAGGGGAGTACTGAAGCTTTCTTT.

The chain uses TRBV7-2 and TRBJ2-7, with TRBD2 identical over 7 bases. Germline lookup yields CDR1 SGHTA and CDR2 FQGNSA. The V gene end was trimmed by 3 bases and the J gene end by 11 bases; junction bases not matched to a gene: 22. The CDR3 spans 17 residues. The CDR3: CASSLGASAGRSLREYF. The CDR3 nucleotides read TGTGCCAGCAGCTTGGGTGCCTCAGCGGGGCGGTCCCTCAGGGAGTACTTC.

The genes are TRBV5-1 and TRBJ2-1, with D uncertain. From germline, CDR1 is SGHRS and CDR2 YFSETQ. This CDR3 has 15 amino acids. V gave up 2 bases and J gave up 0 bases, with 9 bases separating them. CDR3 protein: CASSLDKSSYNEQFF. CDR3 bases: TGCGCCAGCAGCTTAGACAAGAGCTCCTACAATGAGCAGTTCTTC.

The chain combines TRBV7-2 with TRBJ1-1; D unresolved. This CDR3 is built from 14 residues. Germline V gene lookup returns CDR1 SGHTA and CDR2 FQGNSA. Trimming removed 7 bases at V and 6 bases at J, with 18 bases between. CDR3 bases: TGTGCCAGCACCCCAGCCCTGGGAGGCGCTGAAGCTTTCTTT. It yields the protein CASTPALGGAEAFF.

This chain links TRBV6-5 with TRBJ1-4, with 8 bases aligning to TRBD1. Germline lookup yields CDR1 MNHEY and CDR2 SVGAGI. This CDR3 is built from 13 residues. The V gene end was trimmed by 4 bases and the J gene end by 6 bases; junction bases not matched to a gene: 1. The CDR3 bases are TGTGCCAGCAGTTCGGACAGGGATGAAAAACTGTTTTTT. Amino acids: CASSSDRDEKLFF.

The chain couples TRBV11-3 to TRBJ2-1; 10 nucleotides match TRBD2. This CDR3 is 16 amino acids long. In germline, CDR1 is SGHNT, CDR2 YENEEA. J gave up 8 bases and V 5 bases, and 12 bases lay outside the gene matches. CDR3 protein: CASSPRGSGGRDEQFF. The CDR3 region has the DNA TGTGCCAGCAGCCCCCGAGGTAGCGGGGGGCGGGATGAGCAGTTCTTC.

The chain has TRBV30 and TRBJ2-4, with 7 positions matching TRBD2. The CDR3 has 11 residues. V shed 3 bases and J 7 bases; nucleotides not matched to a gene: 0. In germline, CDR1 is GTSNPN, CDR2 SVGIG (reference sequence). The CDR3 protein is CAWRGGNIQYF. The DNA for the CDR3 is TGTGCCTGGAGGGGGGGGAACATTCAGTACTTC.

The chain has TRBV11-2 and TRBJ1-5; TRBD1 agrees at 8 bases. This CDR3 has 14 residues. Trimming removed 5 bases from V and 4 bases from J; junction bases left unmatched: 4. Looked up from germline, CDR1 is SGHAT and CDR2 is FQNNGV. The CDR3 sequence: CASSRTGLNQPQHF. For the CDR3, the DNA is TGTGCCAGCAGCCGGACAGGGCTTAATCAGCCCCAGCATTTT.

In nucleotides, the CDR3 is TGTGCCAGCAGCCCCGGTTTATCCCAGACAAATCAGCCCCAGCATTTT. This sequence encodes CASSPGLSQTNQPQHF. The gene calls are TRBV6-6 and TRBJ1-5; D call uncertain. Germline V CDR1 and CDR2: MNHNY, SVGAGI (reference sequence). V lost 6 bases and J lost 4, with 19 bases in between. This CDR3 region has 16 residues.

V usage is TRBV5-1 and J usage is TRBJ2-7; 9 bases are a match to TRBD2. The CDR3 is 15 amino acids. Germline CDR1 is SGHRS and CDR2 is YFSETQ. V lost 4 bases to trimming and J lost 0 bases; unmatched junction nucleotides: 5. The CDR3 protein is CASSMSGGRSYEQYF. The CDR3 bases are TGCGCCAGCAGCATGAGCGGGGGGCGCTCCTACGAGCAGTACTTC.

The genes are TRBV11-2 and TRBJ1-5; D unclear. Germline V gene data show CDR1 as SGHAT and CDR2 as FQNNGV. The ends were cut back, 5 bases at V and 6 bases at J, with 14 bases in the middle. The CDR3 consists of 14 residues. As DNA, the CDR3 is TGTGCCAGCAGCCCGACGGGGTTCGGTCAGCCCCAGCATTTT. It yields the protein CASSPTGFGQPQHF.

This chain uses TRBV28 with TRBJ2-3; 8 bases match TRBD2. CDR1 is MDHEN and CDR2 is SYDVKM in the germline V gene. The CDR3 covers 15 residues. V was pared by 7 bases and J by 4 bases, with 10 bases of the junction left unmatched. This CDR3 reads CASTPQAGDPDTQYF. The DNA of the CDR3 is TGTGCCAGCACCCCCCAAGCGGGGGACCCAGATACGCAGTATTTT.